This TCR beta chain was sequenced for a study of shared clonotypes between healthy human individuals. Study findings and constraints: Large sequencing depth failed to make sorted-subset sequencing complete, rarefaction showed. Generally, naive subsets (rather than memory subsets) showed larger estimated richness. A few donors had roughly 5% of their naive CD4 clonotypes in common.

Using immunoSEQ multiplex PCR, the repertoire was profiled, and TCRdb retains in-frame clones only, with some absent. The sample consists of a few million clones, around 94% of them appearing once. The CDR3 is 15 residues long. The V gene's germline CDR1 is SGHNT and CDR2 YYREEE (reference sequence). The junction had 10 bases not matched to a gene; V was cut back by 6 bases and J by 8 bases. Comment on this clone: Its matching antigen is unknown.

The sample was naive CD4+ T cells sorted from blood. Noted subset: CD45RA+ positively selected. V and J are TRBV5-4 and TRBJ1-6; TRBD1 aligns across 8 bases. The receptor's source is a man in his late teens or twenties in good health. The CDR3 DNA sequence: TGTGCCAGCAACTTAGGGACAGGACGTGATTCACCCCTCCACTTT. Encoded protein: CASNLGTGRDSPLHF.